This record looks at one TCR beta chain sequence and its context. Its antigen specificity is not known. No base quality information exists; no much larger clone differs at one position. These data originate in a study of tumor-infiltrating lymphocytes in primary liver carcinoma (dated by TCRdb to the late 2010s). Background for the entire study: Of the five patients (three men and two women, aged 30 to 69 years), four had hepatocellular carcinoma and one had combined HCC and intrahepatic cholangiocarcinoma. The tumors of the five patients were staged as T1-T3 N0M0, with maximum diameters ranging from roughly 4.2 to 10 cm. Samples yielded roughly 3.65 to 7.5 million productive TCRbeta reads; read depth did not differ significantly between tissue types. For each liver tumor, the study sampled five regions along with adjacent normal tissue and blood, and applied TCRbeta repertoire sequencing, expression microarrays and whole-exome sequencing. A total of about 35 specimens from 5 patients underwent TCRbeta repertoire sequencing, comprising around 25 tumor regions, 5 adjacent noncancerous liver tissues and 5 peripheral blood samples. To link TCRbeta repertoire diversity with the local molecular phenotype, the approximately 25 tumor region samples were profiled using Agilent mRNA microarrays. Reproducibility between technical replicate repertoires was high, with correlation coefficients above 0.95 and mean shared-clone rates approximately 0.9.

A constant-region primer and ProtoScript II reverse transcriptase were used to reverse-transcribe TCRbeta-specific cDNA from approximately 450 ng total RNA. Construction of the TCRbeta libraries relied on three nested rounds of multiplex PCR, following a slightly modified ARM-PCR procedure. A final 25-cycle PCR with Deep VentR polymerase added sample barcodes and Illumina adapters. Before sequencing, amplicons between 200 and 500 bp were purified from gel using a QIAquick gel extraction kit. TCRbeta amplicons were sequenced on an Illumina HiSeq 2500 with 250-bp paired-end reads. Concerning the study's data processing: Trimmomatic v0.33 was used to quality-trim the reads, and FLASH v1.2.11 was used to merge paired reads so that full CDR3 sequences could be recovered. V, D and J germline segments were assigned to the rearranged TCRbeta sequences by MiGEC v1.2.1b. Clonotype statistics, along with Shannon-Wiener diversity indices, were calculated using VDJtools v1.0.0. Except for diversity analysis, only each sample's 250 most abundant clonotypes were used in subsequent analyses to reduce sampling bias. The raw public reads went through TCRdb reprocessing: fastp at Q25, MiXCR clone calling, in-frame beta chains kept. Each entry is one CDR3 protein sequence, shown with its most common DNA and genes. Here the V and J calls rest on TCRdb's processing, not on the authors' analysis. This sample holds about 70,000 distinct CDR3 sequences; 55% to 75% were observed only once. The ten largest clones add up to 28% of the sample.

Points the paper makes about the study in general: The study included only a handful of patients, and the authors note findings should be validated in a larger study. Repertoire overlap was found to be higher between tumor regions (mean around 35%) than between tumor-adjacent (approximately 17%) or tumor-blood (approximately 15%) pairs, consistent with antigen-driven expansion. A significantly larger repertoire fraction was made up by the top 250 clones in tumors than in blood (p = 0.039). Comparison of CD4+ and CD8+ T cell repertoires was precluded by the use of bulk unsorted samples. Only the TCR beta chain was sequenced, which likely underestimates true repertoire diversity because unpaired alpha chains were not captured. Only about 7-24% of top clones were found in all five regions of a tumor, suggesting spatial heterogeneity of tumor-infiltrating T cells.

Without any cell sorting, total RNA and DNA were co-extracted from about 20-30 mg of bulk tissue using the AllPrep DNA/RNA mini kit. Between late 2015 and March 2016, roughly five patients in China with histopathologically diagnosed primary liver carcinoma had their tumors surgically resected. At the time of sampling, the patients were treatment-naive and had chronic HBV infection. Five spatially separated regions were sampled per tumor: superior, inferior, left-lateral and right-lateral poles, plus the tumor centre. Histological examination found more than 80% viable tumor cells in every tumor sample. Fresh tumor and adjacent tissue pieces were bisected, with one half stored in RNAlater at -80 degrees C and the other half sent for histology. Sequenced input: liver tumor tissue from sampling region 4. The sample's cell subset or site label is to be understood as: tumor region T4, right-lateral pole. The receptor comes from a middle-aged man with primary liver carcinoma and hepatitis B virus infection.

The bases read TGCAGCGTTACTACATGGGAAGCTTTCTTT. Its coded protein is CSVTTWEAFF. The V and J genes are TRBV29-1 and TRBJ1-1; a confident D gene designation cannot be given. The CDR3 goes from the cysteine to the phenylalanine over 10 residues. Only the CDR3 region is kept as DNA, spanning 30 bases read in frame from base 1. CDR1 and CDR2 are read off the germline V gene as SQVTM and ANQGSEA. Trimming at the junction amounts to 5 bases on V and 8 bases on J, and the germline ends lie 9 bases apart.